A selection of T cell receptor beta chains follows, all from one sample in a study of blood T cells in healthy people across ages. In TCRdb, the 5' RACE reads were re-called with MiXCR into one record per CDR3 protein. Here the sample spans approximately 810,000 distinct CDR3 sequences, 29% being singletons. The sequenced sample was blood. The source of these receptors is a woman aged 80 or older in good health. Both conserved end residues are part of each CDR3. Each record gives: D gene, J gene, V gene, clone size, CDR3 DNA, CDR3 protein. A D gene is named only where the DNA matches it firmly. Not all rows give a size; the values are once, few, many and, for expanded clones, a class.

D gene: TRBD1
J gene: TRBJ1-5
V gene: TRBV12-3/TRBV12-4
clone size: -
CDR3 DNA: TGTGCCAGCAGCTCGACAGGGACTGCGAATCAGCCCCAGCATTTT
CDR3 protein: CASSSTGTANQPQHF

D gene: -
J gene: TRBJ1-2
V gene: TRBV6-1
clone size: few
CDR3 DNA: TGTGCCAGCAGCGAAGCCAGATTTGGTGGCTACACCTTC
CDR3 protein: CASSEARFGGYTF

D gene: -
J gene: TRBJ2-5
V gene: TRBV30
clone size: -
CDR3 DNA: TGTGCCTGGAGTGTAGGGCATCCAATGGACCAGTACTTC
CDR3 protein: CAWSVGHPMDQYF

D gene: -
J gene: TRBJ1-6
V gene: TRBV7-9
clone size: -
CDR3 DNA: TGTGTCAGCAGCTTCGAAACCGGGTCCCATTCCGTGTGGGGAAATTCACCCCTCCACTTT
CDR3 protein: CVSSFETGSHSVWGNSPLHF

D gene: TRBD1
J gene: TRBJ2-2
V gene: TRBV7-2
clone size: -
CDR3 DNA: TGTGCCAGCAGGTTGGGACAGGGGAACACCGGGAAGCTGTTTTTT
CDR3 protein: CASRLGQGNTGKLFF

D gene: -
J gene: TRBJ1-6
V gene: TRBV3-1
clone size: few
CDR3 DNA: TGTGCCAGCAGCCAAAGTCGCTCGTGGCGCGGTTCACCCCTCCACTTT
CDR3 protein: CASSQSRSWRGSPLHF

D gene: -
J gene: TRBJ1-1
V gene: TRBV24-1
clone size: -
CDR3 DNA: TGTGCCACCAGTGATTTGTCCTCAAAAGCTTTCTTT
CDR3 protein: CATSDLSSKAFF

D gene: -
J gene: TRBJ1-1
V gene: TRBV20-1
clone size: few
CDR3 DNA: TGCAGTGCTAGGGCGGGGGGGGTCTCCGCTGAAGCTTTCTTT
CDR3 protein: CSARAGGVSAEAFF

D gene: -
J gene: TRBJ1-2
V gene: TRBV6-2/TRBV6-3
clone size: few
CDR3 DNA: TGTGCCAGCAGTTACGGGGCACAGGCTGTGTATGGCTACACCTTC
CDR3 protein: CASSYGAQAVYGYTF

D gene: -
J gene: TRBJ2-1
V gene: TRBV7-9
clone size: -
CDR3 DNA: TGTGCCAGCAGCTTAGGAGGGATCGAGACCCGGTTCTTC
CDR3 protein: CASSLGGIETRFF

D gene: TRBD1
J gene: TRBJ1-3
V gene: TRBV7-2
clone size: -
CDR3 DNA: TGTGCCAGCAGCTTAGAATCAGGGGGGTCCAGAGACACCATATATTTT
CDR3 protein: CASSLESGGSRDTIYF

D gene: -
J gene: TRBJ1-2
V gene: TRBV6-7
clone size: few
CDR3 DNA: TGTGCCAGCACATACCCTGGCGGGGTGGACTATGGCTACACCTTC
CDR3 protein: CASTYPGGVDYGYTF

D gene: TRBD1
J gene: TRBJ2-2
V gene: TRBV6-6
clone size: -
CDR3 DNA: TGTGCCAGCTCGGATCGGACAGGGGGCGCGTTGAACACCGGGGAGCTGTTTTTT
CDR3 protein: CASSDRTGGALNTGELFF

D gene: -
J gene: TRBJ1-2
V gene: TRBV12-3/TRBV12-4
clone size: -
CDR3 DNA: TGTGCCAGCAGTTTAGGCAGTTCTGGGTACTATGACTACACCTTC
CDR3 protein: CASSLGSSGYYDYTF